This T cell receptor beta chain appears in the sequencing data of a study of long-term antiretroviral therapy in people with HIV. Study in general: By about a decade, the earliest samples predate the 2015 immediate-ART recommendation. Study-wide points: Subsequent to ART, diversity was augmented yet persisted below that of transplant donor controls.

Per germline, CDR1 SGHTA and CDR2 FQGTGA. J lost 5 bases, V lost 2 bases, and 4 bases had no gene match. The CDR3 covers 14 residues. Of note for this clone: No antigen is known for it.

Participants who had HIV were, without exception, treated in the United States. In each sample, about 0.9-10 million cryopreserved PBMC were present before DNA extraction. Survey-level immunoSEQ v3.0 assays were run. Repertoires were generated with immunoSEQ multiplex PCR, while TCRdb's copy carries only in-frame clones and drops some. This sample has about 30,000 clones, with about 93% found just once. This TCR was recovered from a man aged 40-49 years with HIV. The chain combines TRBV7-3 with TRBJ2-3, with 7 bases lining up with TRBD2. Sequenced here: unsorted PBMCs, sampled 6.2 years after starting antiretroviral therapy. The chain's CDR3 is CASSLSAGRDTQYF. CDR3 DNA: TGTGCCAGCAGCTTATCAGCGGGGAGAGATACGCAGTATTTT.